This T cell receptor (beta chain) was sequenced in a study of shared clonotypes between healthy human individuals. The wider study: The plates for each donor numbered three CD4 naive, three CD4 memory, two CD8 naive and one CD8 memory. Findings of the study overall: Generally, estimated richness proved larger in naive subsets than it did in memory subsets.

A word on this clone: Its antigen is not known.

Per sorted-subset replicate PCR, input was 200 to 250 ng DNA, representing roughly 28,000 T cell genomes. Generated by immunoSEQ multiplex PCR, the TCRdb table keeps only in-frame clones and is missing some. The table records around 2.3 million clones, around 95% of them present only once. Both subsets, CD45RA+ naive and CD45RA-negative memory, were split from the CD4+ cells. The CDR3 runs 15 residues. Germline-derived CDR1 and CDR2 are SNHLY and FYNNEI. V lost 7 bases and J 0 bases, leaving 13 bases between the germline ends. The TCR originated in a man between 18 and 35 years old in good health. Sequences were obtained from naive CD4+ T cells sorted from blood. Subset of the sample: CD45RA+ positively selected. This chain uses TRBV2 with TRBJ2-1, with a tentative D call TRBD2 (5 bases). DNA for the CDR3: TGTGCCAGCACAATACGGGATAGCTCCTACAATGAGCAGTTCTTC. Translated: CASTIRDSSYNEQFF.